The 26 T cell receptor beta chains below come from one sample, sequenced in a study of OX40 agonist ivuxolimab in advanced cancers. The data were produced by immunoSEQ multiplex PCR, yet TCRdb's version contains in-frame clones alone and is incomplete. Here the sample spans almost 50,000 clones, about 86% being singletons. Sequences were derived from CD4+ or CD8+ T cells sorted from blood, sampled in a trial of the OX40 agonist ivuxolimab. Receptors were obtained from an adult with an advanced solid tumor such as melanoma, head and neck, liver or kidney cancer.

V gene TRBV6-5 combines with J gene TRBJ2-3; D unresolved. V dropped 6 bases and J dropped 0 bases, with 10 bases sitting between them. The CDR3 runs to 14 residues. Germline-derived CDR1 and CDR2 are MNHEY and SVGAGI. The CDR3 nucleotides are TGTGCCAGCAGGCCGGGTGGTAGCACAGATACGCAGTATTTT. Translation gives CASRPGGSTDTQYF.

The chain is built from TRBV7-9 and TRBJ2-1, with TRBD2 as a possible D gene (6 bases). V lost 2 bases and J 9 bases, leaving 11 bases between the germline ends. The CDR3 spans 13 residues. Germline lookup yields CDR1 SEHNR and CDR2 FQNEAQ (reference sequence). The CDR3 sequence is CASSLFGEVEQFF. The CDR3 region has the DNA TGTGCCAGCAGCTTATTCGGGGAGGTTGAGCAGTTCTTC.

This chain connects TRBV11-3 to TRBJ2-7; 10 bases are shared with TRBD1. The ends lost 4 bases at V and 4 bases at J; junction bases unmatched: 1. The CDR3 loop spans 13 amino acids. Germline values: CDR1 SGHNT, CDR2 YENEEA. The CDR3 nucleotides are TGTGCCAGCAGCTGGGGACAGGGGTACGAGCAGTACTTC. The encoded protein is CASSWGQGYEQYF.

Details on this clone: The junction departs from germline at one end; a sequencing error may be responsible. This chain uses TRBV20-1 with TRBJ1-1; D is unclear. The germline V gene has CDR1 DFQATT and CDR2 SNEGSKA (reference sequence). This CDR3 has 8 residues. The CDR3 nucleotides read TGCAGTGCTACCAACGGGATTTTT. Residues: CSATNGIF.

This chain connects TRBV7-2 to TRBJ2-7, with 8 bases identical to TRBD2. With 5 bases clipped from V and 6 bases from J, the junction kept 3 bases outside the gene matches. CDR1 and CDR2 (germline): SGHTA, FQGNSA. The CDR3 spans 12 residues. This CDR3 reads CASSPTSGEQYF. DNA for the CDR3: TGTGCCAGCAGCCCTACTAGCGGCGAGCAGTACTTC.

The DNA for the CDR3 is TGTGCCAGCAGCTTAGAGGGGTTAGTGCAGTTCTTC. It encodes CASSLEGLVQFF. The rearrangement links TRBV7-9 to TRBJ2-1; possibly TRBD1 for D (5 bases). V lost 1 base, J lost 12 bases, and 10 bases lay in between. Looked up from germline, CDR1 is SEHNR and CDR2 is FQNEAQ (reference sequence). The CDR3 is 12 residues long.

This clone was recorded once. The rearrangement uses TRBV18 and TRBJ1-5; D is undetermined. CDR3 length equals 13 residues. V was clipped by 3 bases and J by 5 bases, with 8 bases between them. The germline V gene encodes CDR1 KGHSH and CDR2 LQKENI. The CDR3 DNA follows: TGTGCCAGCTCACCTAGTGTGGATCAGCCCCAGCATTTT. Residues: CASSPSVDQPQHF.

This sequence joins TRBV30 and TRBJ2-7; no clear D. Trimming cost V 0 bases and J 5 bases, with 14 bases left between them. This CDR3 comprises 14 residues. The germline CDR1 and CDR2 sequences are GTSNPN and SVGIG (reference sequence). CDR3 protein: CAWSVWRRQDEQYF. The CDR3 nucleotides read TGTGCCTGGAGTGTATGGAGAAGGCAAGACGAGCAGTACTTC.

This clone was detected a few times. This sequence joins TRBV18 and TRBJ2-1, with D possibly TRBD2 on 6 matching bases. V shed 2 bases and J shed 4 bases, with 9 bases lying between them. This CDR3 contains 14 residues. Germline CDR1 and CDR2: KGHSH and LQKENI. The DNA for the CDR3 is TGTGCCAGCTCACCATTGGCGGGGTACAATGAGCAGTTCTTC. Translated, it gives CASSPLAGYNEQFF.

The V gene is TRBV7-2, the J gene TRBJ2-5; TRBD1 matches at 8 bases. Losses at the gene ends were 2 bases for V and 5 bases for J; bases not matched to a gene: 7. The CDR3 is 15 residues long. Germline CDR1 SGHTA, CDR2 FQGNSA. The CDR3 loop is CASSLLQGAWETQYF. CDR3 in DNA: TGTGCCAGCAGCTTACTCCAGGGGGCGTGGGAGACCCAGTACTTC.

The chain uses TRBV18 and TRBJ1-2; 7 bases are shared with TRBD1. This CDR3 is built from 14 residues. Germline values: CDR1 KGHSH, CDR2 LQKENI. Trimming removed 2 bases from V and 3 bases from J; junction bases left unmatched: 3. DNA of the CDR3: TGTGCCAGCTCACCATCAGGGGGGTACTATGGCTACACCTTC. It encodes CASSPSGGYYGYTF.

The rearrangement links TRBV19 to TRBJ1-3; D uncertain. The germline V gene has CDR1 LNHDA and CDR2 SQIVND (reference sequence). The CDR3 is 15 amino acids. Trimming pared 4 bases from V and 4 bases from J, leaving 14 bases between. Written as DNA, the CDR3 is TGTGCCAGTAGTACCATGAAGGGAGTAGGAAACACCATATATTTT. It encodes CASSTMKGVGNTIYF.

The chain is built from TRBV30 and TRBJ1-1; TRBD1 might be the D (5 bases). V lost 0 bases and J 3 bases, leaving 5 bases between the germline ends. CDR3 length equals 12 residues. Germline values: CDR1 GTSNPN, CDR2 SVGIG (reference sequence). The CDR3 nucleotides are TGTGCCTGGAGTGTGGGGGACACTGAAGCTTTCTTT. This codes for CAWSVGDTEAFF.

The gene calls are TRBV13 and TRBJ2-5; maybe TRBD2 (5 bases). V was cut by 5 bases and J by 2 bases, with 15 bases left in between. Germline-derived CDR1 and CDR2 are PRHDT and FYEKMQ (reference sequence). CDR3 length: 15 residues. In DNA, the CDR3 is TGTGCCAGCAGCGTCCGGGAAGCGGCACAAGAGACCCAGTACTTC. Translation gives CASSVREAAQETQYF.

The chain joins TRBV19 to TRBJ2-7; D possibly corresponds to TRBD2 (5 bases). CDR3 size: 14 residues. Trimming stripped 3 bases from V and 4 bases from J, with 13 bases between. The germline CDR1 and CDR2 sequences are LNHDA and SQIVND (reference sequence). The CDR3 is CASSMAGGSYEQYF. CDR3 DNA sequence: TGTGCCAGTAGTATGGCAGGAGGCTCTTACGAGCAGTACTTC.

The chain recombines TRBV5-1 with TRBJ2-7; the D call may be TRBD1 or TRBD2 (6 bases each). Germline V gene lookup returns CDR1 SGHRS and CDR2 YFSETQ. The CDR3 length is 14 residues. With 4 bases removed from V and 2 bases from J, the gap between germline ends came to 13 bases. The CDR3 spells CASSLVGGTYEQYF. The CDR3 coding sequence is TGCGCCAGCAGCCTGGTGGGGGGCACCTACGAGCAGTACTTC.

The chain combines TRBV5-6 with TRBJ2-7; D unclear. V lost 1 base to trimming and J lost 2 bases, with 13 bases between them. This CDR3 comprises 15 residues. CDR1 and CDR2 (germline): SGHDT, YYEEEE. The CDR3 nucleotides are TGTGCCAGCAGCTTGTGGTTCAGGTCCACCTACGAGCAGTACTTC. Protein product: CASSLWFRSTYEQYF.

CDR3 sequence reads: CASSKLDAEQFF. The CDR3 DNA reads TGTGCCAGCAGCAAACTAGATGCGGAGCAGTTCTTC. V and J are TRBV9 and TRBJ2-1, with D possibly being TRBD2 (5 bases). Deletions cut 4 bases from V and 10 bases from J, with 12 bases between. The CDR3 totals 12 residues. Germline CDR1 is SGDLS and CDR2 is YYNGEE. Drawing the rest from reference TRBV9 and TRBJ2-1, the complete variable domain is DSGVTQTPKHLITATGQRVTLRCSPRSGDLSVYWYQQSLDQGLQFLIQYYNGEERAKGNILERFSAQQFPDLHSELNLSSLELGDSALYFCASSKLDAEQFFGPGTRLTVL.

J is TRBJ2-2 and V is TRBV5-1; possible D gene TRBD2, 6 bases. V was shortened by 5 bases and J by 0 bases, with 11 bases between the two germline ends. The CDR3 covers 15 residues. Germline CDR1 SGHRS, CDR2 YFSETQ. CDR3: CASRDLAANTGELFF. DNA of the CDR3: TGCGCCAGCAGGGACTTAGCGGCGAACACCGGGGAGCTGTTTTTT.

CDR3 coding DNA: TGCGCCAGCAGCTTAACGGTCCCTAGCGGGGACAATGAGCAGTTCTTC. The encoded protein is CASSLTVPSGDNEQFF. The chain carries TRBV5-1 and TRBJ2-1, with 9 bases identical to TRBD2. CDR1 is SGHRS, CDR2 YFSETQ, per germline. The CDR3 contains 16 residues. Trimming cost V 2 bases and J 5 bases; bases outside gene matches: 8.

This chain links TRBV29-1 with TRBJ1-1; D may be TRBD1 (5 bases). The CDR3 is 14 amino acids. V gave up 3 bases and J gave up 1 base, with 12 bases separating them. CDR1 and CDR2 (germline): SQVTM, ANQGSEA. DNA for the CDR3: TGCAGCGTTGAGCTGAAGAGGGGGAACACTGAAGCTTTCTTT. Encoded protein: CSVELKRGNTEAFF.

This rearrangement joins TRBV7-9 to TRBJ2-3; D is unclear. Germline CDR1 is SEHNR and CDR2 is FQNEAQ (reference sequence). V was cut by 11 bases and J by 0 bases, with 18 bases left in between. The CDR3 is 15 residues long. The CDR3 DNA reads as TGTGCCGCGCAGGATAAGGGAAGGAGCACAGATACGCAGTATTTT. Translation gives CAAQDKGRSTDTQYF.

The chain is built from TRBV29-1 and TRBJ2-1, with TRBD2 matching over 10 bases. This CDR3 has 15 residues. Germline CDR1 SQVTM, CDR2 ANQGSEA. V shed 6 bases and J 3 bases; nucleotides not matched to a gene: 8. This CDR3 reads CSVLLLAGVYNEQFF. CDR3 in DNA: TGCAGCGTCCTCCTTCTAGCGGGAGTCTACAATGAGCAGTTCTTC.

The chain recombines TRBV7-2 with TRBJ2-2; tentatively, D is TRBD2 (5 bases). Trimming cost V 4 bases and J 4 bases, with 10 bases left between them. Germline V gene sequence: CDR1 SGHTA, CDR2 FQGNSA. The CDR3 loop spans 14 amino acids. The CDR3 sequence is CASSSGIFTGELFF. In DNA form, the CDR3 reads TGTGCCAGCAGCTCGGGGATCTTCACCGGGGAGCTGTTTTTT. The full variable domain, with the rest looked up from reference TRBV7-2 and TRBJ2-2, is GAGVSQSPSNKVTEKGKDVELRCDPISGHTALYWYRQSLGQGLEFLIYFQGNSAPDKSGLPSDRFSAERTGGSVSTLTIQRTQQEDSAVYLCASSSGIFTGELFFGEGSRLTVL.

This chain joins TRBV4-2 and TRBJ2-3; perhaps TRBD1 as D (6 bases). This CDR3 comprises 13 residues. Germline loops: CDR1 LGHNA, CDR2 YNFKEQ. The V and J ends lost 8 bases and 2 bases respectively, with 11 bases between them. The CDR3 reads CASRTGLTDTQYF. The CDR3 bases are TGTGCCAGCCGAACAGGGCTCACAGATACGCAGTATTTT.

V and J are TRBV7-8 and TRBJ1-1; D remains ambiguous. CDR3 size: 14 residues. Trimming removed 1 base at V and 6 bases at J, with 12 bases between. Germline values: CDR1 SGHVS, CDR2 FQNEAQ. CDR3 region: CASSLVRGGAEAFF. Written as DNA, the CDR3 is TGTGCCAGCAGCTTAGTCCGGGGAGGAGCTGAAGCTTTCTTT.